This T cell receptor beta chain was sequenced for a study of post-analysis software for immune sequencing data. About the study: Courses of disease covered relapsing-remitting, secondary progressive and progressive-relapsing multiple sclerosis.

Study findings and constraints: Patients used several TRBV segments, including TRBV5-6, TRBV5-1 and TRBV20-1, more often than controls. Controls had significantly higher normalized Chao1 diversity than multiple sclerosis patients. Under F measure analysis, samples from one preparation batch co-clustered strongly.

This clonotype was counted many times. Its antigen is as yet unknown. Libraries were made from TCR beta cDNA, and they carried unique molecular identifiers. A few hundred thousand cDNA molecules came from around 1 to 9.1 million T cells. TCRdb re-derived calls from the PCR reads in MiXCR, one entry per CDR3 protein. This table has roughly 200,000 distinct CDR3 sequences, 29% appearing once. The V gene's germline CDR1 is SGHKS and CDR2 YYEKEE (reference sequence). The V and J ends lost 4 bases and 4 bases respectively, with 18 bases between them. The CDR3 consists of 17 residues. The sample consisted of blood. J is TRBJ2-6 and V is TRBV5-5, with D possibly being TRBD1 (5 bases). The sequence was collected from a girl younger than 18 with multiple sclerosis. CDR3 sequence reads: CASSSPITGVGANVLTF. In DNA form, the CDR3 reads TGTGCCAGCAGCAGCCCCATAACAGGCGTCGGGGCCAACGTCCTGACTTTC.